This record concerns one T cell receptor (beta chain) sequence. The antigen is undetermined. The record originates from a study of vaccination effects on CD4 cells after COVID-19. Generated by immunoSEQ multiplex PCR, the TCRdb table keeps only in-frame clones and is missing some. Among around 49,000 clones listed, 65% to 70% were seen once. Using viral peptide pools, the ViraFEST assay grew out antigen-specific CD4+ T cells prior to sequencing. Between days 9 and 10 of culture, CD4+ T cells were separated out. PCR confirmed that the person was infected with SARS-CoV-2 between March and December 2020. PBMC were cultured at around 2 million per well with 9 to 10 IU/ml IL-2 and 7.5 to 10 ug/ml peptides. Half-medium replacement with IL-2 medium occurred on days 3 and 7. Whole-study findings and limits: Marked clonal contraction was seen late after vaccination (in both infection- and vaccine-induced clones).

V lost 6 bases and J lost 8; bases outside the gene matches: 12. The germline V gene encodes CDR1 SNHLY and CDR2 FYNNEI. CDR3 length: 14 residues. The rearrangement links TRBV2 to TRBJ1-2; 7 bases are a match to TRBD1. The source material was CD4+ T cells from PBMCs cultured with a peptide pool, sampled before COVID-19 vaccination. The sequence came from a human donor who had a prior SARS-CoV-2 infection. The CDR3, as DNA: TGTGCCAGCAGAGGGACCGGGACAGTGTGGGGCTACACCTTC. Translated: CASRGTGTVWGYTF.